This T cell receptor (beta chain) was captured in a study of T cell repertoires in cytomegalovirus infection. Background on the study: Recently identified HLA-C-restricted CMV epitopes were used, and well-studied HLA-B-restricted CMV epitopes were used as well. Public TCR beta signatures provided an indication of both CMV infection and a matching HLA type. Study-wide points: Clonotypes of TCR beta that were HLA-C-restricted and CMV-specific dominated the ex vivo response. Cumulative frequency of public TCR beta families picked out carriers of CMV plus the relevant HLA.

The CDR3 runs 15 residues. Germline CDR1 reads SGHTA; CDR2 reads FQGNSA. Germline trimming cut 5 bases from V and 7 bases from J; bases unmatched to any gene: 10. One entry per CDR3 protein results from TCRdb running MiXCR on the reads. The data show 450,000 to 550,000 distinct CDR3 sequences, under 45% seen once. On this clonotype: The antigen is not known.

This material consisted of cultured PBMCs, taken from culture after CMV antigen stimulation. The chain links TRBV7-2 to TRBJ2-7, with 11 bases fitting TRBD2. This TCR was sampled from a human donor in good health (CMV status not recorded). Some clones in this sample may be carry-over from other donors' samples. The CDR3 loop reads CASSLTGLAASEQYF. CDR3 bases: TGTGCCAGCAGCCTCACGGGACTAGCGGCGTCAGAGCAGTACTTC. The full variable domain, with the rest looked up from reference TRBV7-2 and TRBJ2-7, is GAGVSQSPSNKVTEKGKDVELRCDPISGHTALYWYRQSLGQGLEFLIYFQGNSAPDKSGLPSDRFSAERTGGSVSTLTIQRTQQEDSAVYLCASSLTGLAASEQYFGPGTRLTVT.